The 20 T cell receptor beta chains below were found in one sample sequenced in a study of blood T cell repertoires in COVID-19. Method: immunoSEQ multiplex PCR; TCRdb's copy keeps in-frame clones and lacks some. The sample holds 120,000 to 150,000 clones, approximately 83% seen once. Sequencing used peripheral blood. The receptors originated from a human donor in a cohort sampled during active COVID-19.

A note on this clone: This CDR3 is also generated by other DNA sequences in the sample. The rearrangement links TRBV9 to TRBJ1-3, with 8 bases that match TRBD1. CDR3 length equals 15 residues. J gave up 0 bases and V 5 bases, and 4 bases lay outside the gene matches. CDR1 is SGDLS, CDR2 YYNGEE, per germline. The DNA of the CDR3 is TGTGCCAGCAGTCCGGACAGGGCCTCTGGAAACACCATATATTTT. This gives the protein CASSPDRASGNTIYF.

V is TRBV25-1 and J is TRBJ1-3, with 7 bases that match TRBD1. Germline loops: CDR1 MGHDK, CDR2 SYGVNS. The V segment lost 2 bases and the J segment 0 bases; nucleotides outside the gene matches: 10. This CDR3 has 18 residues. The CDR3 DNA sequence: TGTGCCAGCAGTGAAGAGGGCAGGGGGTTCATCTCTGGAAACACCATATATTTT. Protein sequence: CASSEEGRGFISGNTIYF.

The rearrangement uses TRBV19 and TRBJ1-6, with D maybe TRBD1 (6 bases). Germline V CDR1 and CDR2: LNHDA, SQIVND (reference sequence). V was shortened by 7 bases and J by 9 bases, with 13 bases between the two germline ends. This CDR3 has 13 residues. The CDR3 reads CASKMDSSSPLHF. The CDR3, as DNA: TGTGCCAGTAAGATGGACAGCTCTTCACCCCTCCACTTT. The variable domain in full, completed from reference TRBV19 and TRBJ1-6, reads DGGITQSPKYLFRKEGQNVTLSCEQNLNHDAMYWYRQDPGQGLRLIYYSQIVNDFQKGDIAEGYSVSREKKESFPLTVTSAQKNPTAFYLCASKMDSSSPLHFGNGTRLTVT.

This clone was found a few times. The chain uses TRBV11-1 and TRBJ1-1; TRBD1 agrees at 7 bases. V lost 8 bases to trimming and J lost 1 base; unmatched junction nucleotides: 7. CDR1 and CDR2 (germline): SGHAT, FQDESV (reference sequence). The CDR3 is 14 residues long. In nucleotides, the CDR3 is TGTGCCAGCTCTCTCGGGACAGAGAACACTGAAGCTTTCTTT. Amino acids: CASSLGTENTEAFF.

The V gene is TRBV5-4, the J gene TRBJ1-1, with 10 bases identical to TRBD1. V trimming: 0 bases; J trimming: 9 bases; junction bases outside the gene matches: 8. This CDR3 is 15 amino acids long. Looked up from germline, CDR1 is SGHNT and CDR2 is YYREEE (reference sequence). The DNA for the CDR3 is TGTGCCAGCAGCTTGGCGAGGGGACAGGGGCCCCAAGCTTTCTTT. Residues: CASSLARGQGPQAFF.

The rearrangement uses TRBV7-2 and TRBJ1-1, with D tentatively TRBD1 (5 bases). Trimming cost V 5 bases and J 6 bases, with 19 bases left between them. This CDR3 contains 15 residues. CDR1 is SGHTA and CDR2 is FQGNSA in the germline V gene. CDR3 protein: CASSRTRVRLSEAFF. Written as DNA, the CDR3 is TGTGCCAGCAGCAGGACAAGGGTAAGGCTGTCTGAAGCTTTCTTT.

This clone was seen a handful of times. This rearrangement joins TRBV4-1 to TRBJ2-7; TRBD1 matches 11 bases. The length of the CDR3 is 15 residues. With 4 bases clipped from V and 2 bases from J, the junction kept 4 bases outside the gene matches. The germline CDR1 and CDR2 sequences are MGHRA and YSYEKL. The CDR3 sequence is CASSLGQGATYEQYF. Here the CDR3 DNA reads TGCGCCAGCAGCCTCGGACAGGGGGCCACCTACGAGCAGTACTTC.

The CDR3 sequence: CSVGENTGNQPQHF. Written as DNA, the CDR3 is TGCAGCGTTGGAGAAAATACAGGTAATCAGCCCCAGCATTTT. This chain connects TRBV29-1 to TRBJ1-5, with D possibly matching TRBD1 (5 bases). V lost 4 bases, J lost 4 bases, and 14 bases lay in between. Germline V CDR1 and CDR2: SQVTM, ANQGSEA. CDR3 length: 14 amino acids.

The V gene is TRBV28, the J gene TRBJ1-1, with D possibly TRBD1 on 6 matching bases. CDR1 MDHEN and CDR2 SYDVKM come from the germline V gene. The CDR3 loop spans 15 amino acids. Trimming pared 2 bases from V and 6 bases from J, leaving 16 bases between. CDR3: CASSLPRQGTSEAFF. The DNA of the CDR3 is TGTGCCAGCAGTTTACCCCGTCAAGGGACATCTGAAGCTTTCTTT.

This sequence joins TRBV6-5 and TRBJ1-2, with TRBD1 as a possible D gene (6 bases). The CDR3 covers 12 residues. Germline-derived CDR1 and CDR2 are MNHEY and SVGAGI. V was cut by 8 bases and J by 4 bases, with 11 bases left in between. The CDR3, as DNA: TGTGCCAGCTCCGGGACACCCTATGGCTACACCTTC. This encodes CASSGTPYGYTF.

This chain joins TRBV28 and TRBJ1-4; D remains ambiguous. This CDR3 contains 13 residues. CDR1 and CDR2 (germline): MDHEN, SYDVKM. Trimming took off 3 bases at V and 8 bases at J, with 10 bases between the two ends. This chain's CDR3 is CASSFGVREKLFF. For the CDR3, the DNA is TGTGCCAGCAGTTTCGGTGTACGGGAAAAACTGTTTTTT.

The rearrangement links TRBV3-1 (or the pseudogene TRBV3-2) to TRBJ2-3, with 8 bases identical to TRBD1. The CDR3 has 15 residues. CDR1 LGHDT and CDR2 YNNKEL come from the germline V gene (reference sequence). V gave up 6 bases and J gave up 1 base; unmatched junction bases: 6. The CDR3 loop is CASSLRGPGTDTQYF. CDR3 in DNA: TGTGCCAGCAGTCTCAGGGGGCCTGGCACAGATACGCAGTATTTT.

The V and J genes are TRBV29-1 and TRBJ2-7; the match to TRBD1 covers 10 bases. The junction had 7 bases not matched to a gene; V was cut back by 6 bases and J by 5 bases. The length of the CDR3 is 13 residues. CDR1 and CDR2 from the germline V gene are SQVTM and ANQGSEA. This chain's CDR3 is CSVEGQGTDEQYF. The CDR3 DNA sequence: TGCAGCGTGGAGGGACAGGGGACCGACGAGCAGTACTTC.

The chain uses TRBV10-2 and TRBJ2-1, with 9 bases that match TRBD1. Germline values: CDR1 WSHSY, CDR2 SAAADI. The length of the CDR3 is 16 residues. The J segment lost 2 bases and the V segment lost 6 bases, leaving 8 bases of the junction unmatched. For the CDR3, the DNA is TGCGCCAGCAGACGCACAGGGGGCGAAACCTACAATGAGCAGTTCTTC. This encodes CASRRTGGETYNEQFF.

This clone was counted once. One junction end disagrees with the germline gene, perhaps due to a read error. The chain employs TRBV7-7 and TRBJ2-5; a weak D match, TRBD1 (6 bases). In germline, CDR1 is SSHAT, CDR2 FNYEAQ (reference sequence). The CDR3 runs 14 residues. The CDR3 spells CASSPSGQQETQYF. In DNA form, the CDR3 reads TGTGCTAGCAGCCCCTCAGGACAGCAAGAGACCCAGTACTTC.

The chain uses TRBV6-4 and TRBJ1-2; TRBD1 might be the D (6 bases). Germline V gene data show CDR1 as MRHNA and CDR2 as SNTAGT. Trimming pared 6 bases from V and 8 bases from J, leaving 16 bases between. This CDR3 comprises 13 residues. The CDR3 DNA sequence: TGTGCCAGCAGGGCACAGGGAACGGGGGGCTACACCTTC. This gives the protein CASRAQGTGGYTF.

The chain recombines TRBV18 with TRBJ2-5; D may be TRBD2 (5 bases). The CDR3 sequence is 16 residues long. Germline V lookup: CDR1 KGHSH, CDR2 LQKENI. V lost 1 base and J lost 2, with 14 bases in between. This CDR3 is CASSPLLDPTQETQYF. The CDR3 DNA is TGTGCCAGCTCACCACTACTAGACCCGACGCAAGAGACCCAGTACTTC.

V is TRBV18 and J is TRBJ1-4, with D possibly being TRBD1 (5 bases). The CDR3 sequence is 14 residues long. Trimming pared 5 bases from V and 6 bases from J, leaving 13 bases between. Germline V lookup: CDR1 KGHSH, CDR2 LQKENI. CDR3 DNA: TGTGCCAGCTCAGAGTTGATAGGGGATGAAAAACTGTTTTTT. Protein: CASSELIGDEKLFF.

The count of this clone is one. The chain is built from TRBV21-1 and TRBJ1-1; the D call TRBD1 from the table was never checked on the DNA. TRBV21-1 is shown as a pseudogene. The CDR3 extends over 10 amino acids. This CDR3 reads CASSGHRPHF. In nucleotides, the CDR3 is TGTGCCAGCAGCGGACACAGGCCGCACTTT.

The gene calls are TRBV5-8 and TRBJ1-5; perhaps TRBD1 as D (6 bases). The CDR3 spans 15 residues. From germline, CDR1 is SGHTS and CDR2 YDEGEE. V lost 3 bases to trimming and J lost 0 bases, with 10 bases between them. This CDR3 is CASSSRQVSNQPQHF. CDR3 bases: TGTGCCAGCAGCTCAAGACAGGTTAGCAATCAGCCCCAGCATTTT.